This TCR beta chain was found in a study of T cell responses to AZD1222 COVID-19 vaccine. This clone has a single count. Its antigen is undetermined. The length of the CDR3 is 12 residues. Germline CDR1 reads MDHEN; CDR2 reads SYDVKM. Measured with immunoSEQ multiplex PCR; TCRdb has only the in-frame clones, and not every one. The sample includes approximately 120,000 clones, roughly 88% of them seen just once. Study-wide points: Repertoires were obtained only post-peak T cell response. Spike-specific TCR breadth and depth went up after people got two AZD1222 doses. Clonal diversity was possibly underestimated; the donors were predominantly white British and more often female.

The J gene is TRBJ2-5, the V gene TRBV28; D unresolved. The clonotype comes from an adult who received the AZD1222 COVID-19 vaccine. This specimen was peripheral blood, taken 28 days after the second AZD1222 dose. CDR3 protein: CATKRPIETQYF. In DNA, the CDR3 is TGTGCTACCAAGAGACCCATAGAGACCCAGTACTTC.